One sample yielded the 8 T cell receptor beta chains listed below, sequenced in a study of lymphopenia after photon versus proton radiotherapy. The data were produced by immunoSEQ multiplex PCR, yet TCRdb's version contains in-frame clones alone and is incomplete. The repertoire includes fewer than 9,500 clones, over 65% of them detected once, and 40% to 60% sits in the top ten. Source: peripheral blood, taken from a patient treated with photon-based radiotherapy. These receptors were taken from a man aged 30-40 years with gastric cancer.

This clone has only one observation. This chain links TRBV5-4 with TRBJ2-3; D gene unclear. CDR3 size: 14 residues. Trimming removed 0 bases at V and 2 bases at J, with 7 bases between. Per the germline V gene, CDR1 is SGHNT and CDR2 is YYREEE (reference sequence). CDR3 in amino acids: CASSLGDSTDTQYF. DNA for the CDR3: TGTGCCAGCAGCTTGGGGGATTCCACAGATACGCAGTATTTT.

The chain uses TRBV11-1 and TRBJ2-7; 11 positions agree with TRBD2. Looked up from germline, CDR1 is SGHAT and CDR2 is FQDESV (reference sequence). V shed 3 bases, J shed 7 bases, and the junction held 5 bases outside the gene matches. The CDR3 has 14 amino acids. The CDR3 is CASSFARTSGEQYF. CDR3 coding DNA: TGTGCCAGCAGCTTTGCGCGGACTAGCGGGGAGCAGTACTTC.

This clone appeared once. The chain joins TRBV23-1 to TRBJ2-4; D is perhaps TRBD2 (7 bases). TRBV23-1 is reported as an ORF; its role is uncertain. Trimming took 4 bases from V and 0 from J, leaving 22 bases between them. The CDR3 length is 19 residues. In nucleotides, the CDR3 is TGCGCCAGCAGTCCAAGGACCCTAGGGGGAGGGCTAGCCAAAAACATTCAGTACTTC. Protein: CASSPRTLGGGLAKNIQYF.

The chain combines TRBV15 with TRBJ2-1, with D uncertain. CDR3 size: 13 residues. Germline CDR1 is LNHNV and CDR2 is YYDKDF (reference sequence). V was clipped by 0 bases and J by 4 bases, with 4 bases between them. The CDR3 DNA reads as TGTGCCACCAGCAGAGAAAATTACAATGAGCAGTTCTTC. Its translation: CATSRENYNEQFF.

The CDR3 protein is CSVDVKAGQGYEQYF. The CDR3 coding sequence is TGCAGCGTAGACGTTAAGGCGGGACAGGGTTACGAGCAGTACTTC. The chain carries TRBV29-1 and TRBJ2-7; the match to TRBD1 covers 9 bases. The CDR3 extends over 15 amino acids. V trimming: 6 bases; J trimming: 4 bases; junction bases outside the gene matches: 13. Germline V lookup: CDR1 SQVTM, CDR2 ANQGSEA.

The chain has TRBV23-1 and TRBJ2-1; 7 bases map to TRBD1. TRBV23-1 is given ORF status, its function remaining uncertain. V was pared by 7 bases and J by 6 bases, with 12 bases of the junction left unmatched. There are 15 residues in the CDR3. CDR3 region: CASKTETGAGNEQFF. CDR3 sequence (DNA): TGCGCCAGCAAAACAGAAACAGGGGCGGGCAATGAGCAGTTCTTC.

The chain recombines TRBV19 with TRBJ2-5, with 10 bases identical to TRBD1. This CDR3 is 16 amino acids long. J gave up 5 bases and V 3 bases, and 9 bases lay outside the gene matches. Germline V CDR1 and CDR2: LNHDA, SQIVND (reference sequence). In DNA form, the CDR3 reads TGTGCCAGTAGTATTTATGAGACAGGGGGCGAGGAGACCCAGTACTTC. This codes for CASSIYETGGEETQYF.

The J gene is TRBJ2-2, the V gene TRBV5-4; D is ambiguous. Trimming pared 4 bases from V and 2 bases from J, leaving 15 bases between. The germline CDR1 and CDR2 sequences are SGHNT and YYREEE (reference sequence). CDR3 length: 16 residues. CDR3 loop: CASSPPQARNTGELFF. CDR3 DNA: TGTGCCAGCAGCCCGCCACAAGCTCGAAACACCGGGGAGCTGTTTTTT.